One sample yielded the 4 T cell receptor beta chains listed below, sequenced in a study of blood T cells in healthy people across ages. The authors ran a second PCR of roughly 6 to 11 cycles using a sample-barcoded 5' primer and a J-beta primer mix. TCRdb redid the calling of the 5' RACE reads with MiXCR, one entry per CDR3 protein. The repertoire includes around 1,500,000 distinct CDR3 sequences, 42% of them detected once, and 7.9% sits in the top ten. The sequenced material came from blood. The origin of the receptors is a woman aged 18-29 years in good health.

The V call is TRBV25-1, the J call TRBJ2-5, with D tentatively TRBD2 (7 bases). Germline V gives CDR1 MGHDK, CDR2 SYGVNS. The CDR3 is made up of 15 amino acids. Trimming shortened V by 3 bases and J by 7 bases, and 18 bases separated the two germline ends. CDR3 amino acids: CASSDRYGGGGTQYF. CDR3 DNA: TGTGCCAGCAGTGATAGATACGGGGGCGGGGGGACCCAGTACTTC. Full variable domain (missing parts from reference TRBV25-1 and TRBJ2-5): EADIYQTPRYLVIGTGKKITLECSQTMGHDKMYWYQQDPGMELHLIHYSYGVNSTEKGDLSSESTVSRIRTEHFPLTLESARPSHTSQYLCASSDRYGGGGTQYFGPGTRLLVL.

J is TRBJ2-3 and V is TRBV9, with 15 bases aligning to TRBD2. Looked up from germline, CDR1 is SGDLS and CDR2 is YYNGEE. The V gene end was trimmed by 2 bases and the J gene end by 1 base; junction bases not matched to a gene: 8. This CDR3 is built from 19 residues. Written as DNA, the CDR3 is TGTGCCAGCAGCGTCTCCGGACTAGCGGGGGGGAGGGGCACAGATACGCAGTATTTT. Protein: CASSVSGLAGGRGTDTQYF.

This clonotype was observed many times. The chain is built from TRBV7-6 and TRBJ2-7, with 10 bases lining up with TRBD1. The CDR3 loop spans 17 amino acids. V was pared by 1 base and J by 3 bases, with 9 bases of the junction left unmatched. CDR1 is SGHVS, CDR2 FNYEAQ, per germline. The CDR3: CASSLVSPGQGYYEQYF. CDR3 sequence (DNA): TGTGCCAGCAGCTTAGTTTCTCCGGGACAGGGGTACTACGAGCAGTACTTC.

The CDR3, as DNA: TGTGCCAGCAGTACCCCGGGCCTAATAGTTGAAAAACTGTTTTTT. Its translation is CASSTPGLIVEKLFF. The chain uses TRBV6-1 and TRBJ1-4, with D uncertain. The ends were cut back, 5 bases at V and 7 bases at J, with 17 bases in the middle. The CDR3 runs to 15 residues. Germline V lookup: CDR1 MNHNS, CDR2 SASEGT.